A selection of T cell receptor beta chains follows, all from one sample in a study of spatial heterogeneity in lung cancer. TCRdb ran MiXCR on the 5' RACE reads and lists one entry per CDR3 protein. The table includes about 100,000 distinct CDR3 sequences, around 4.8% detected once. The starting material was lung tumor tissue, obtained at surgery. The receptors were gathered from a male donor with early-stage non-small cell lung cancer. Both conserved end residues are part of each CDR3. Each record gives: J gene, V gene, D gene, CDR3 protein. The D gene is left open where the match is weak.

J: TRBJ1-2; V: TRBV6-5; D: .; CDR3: CASSYSQDGKYGYTF
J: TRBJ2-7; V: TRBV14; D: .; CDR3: CASSQRGTISYEQYF
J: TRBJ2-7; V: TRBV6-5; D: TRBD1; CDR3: CASSYGGTGRGEQYF
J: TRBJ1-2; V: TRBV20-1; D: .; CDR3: CSARVPGGYTF
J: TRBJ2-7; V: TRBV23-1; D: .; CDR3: CASSLNRLDWPLEQYF
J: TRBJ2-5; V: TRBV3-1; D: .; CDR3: CASSQDPGFGTQYF
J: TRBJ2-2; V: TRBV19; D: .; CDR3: CASSIEGWNTGELFF
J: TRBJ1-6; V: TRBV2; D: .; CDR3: CASSDGGNSPLHF
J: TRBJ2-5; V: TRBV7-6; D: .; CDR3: CASSLGQEETQYF
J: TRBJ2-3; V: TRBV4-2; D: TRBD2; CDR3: CASSPGLAGGPQYF
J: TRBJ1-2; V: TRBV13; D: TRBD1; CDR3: CASSPAGQGNYGYTF
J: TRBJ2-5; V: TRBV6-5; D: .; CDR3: CASRQNIEETQYF
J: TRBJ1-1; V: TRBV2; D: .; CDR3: CASRGQLGSEAFF
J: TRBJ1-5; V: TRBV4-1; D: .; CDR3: CASSRTVLQPQHF
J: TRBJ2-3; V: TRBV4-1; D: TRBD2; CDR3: CASSQGLTSGGSTDTQYF